This T cell receptor (beta chain) came from a study of blood T cell repertoires in COVID-19 (dated by TCRdb to the early 2020s). Study-wide context: Samples from collaborators originated in the United States, Italy and Spain and spanned both the acute and convalescent phases of COVID-19. HLA class I and class II types, where available, came from metadata supplied by the sample provider rather than from assay-based typing. Deeply sampled blood TCRbeta repertoires from subjects exposed to, actively infected with, or recovered from COVID-19 were included in the dataset. The prospective study material was composed of cDNA or gDNA derived from T cells, B-cell-depleted T cells, or PBMCs. Samples were obtained from the ongoing ImmuneRACE study (first 160 participants) and from 1,254 subjects provided by 6 global collaborators. A de-identified subject ID, COVID-19 status, age in years and sex were almost always included in the sample metadata. A freely available public database, intended as a resource for researchers studying the immune response to SARS-CoV-2, is where the repertoires were released. On the study overall, not on this receptor specifically: How much clinical and demographic metadata was included differed by source and by participant, and the metadata was provided uncurated.

The cysteine opens and the phenylalanine closes a CDR3 of 14 amino acids. The CDR3 DNA has 42 bases and is translated from base 1. Trimming removed 4 bases from V and 8 bases from J, leaving 17 bases between the germline ends. From a lookup of the germline V gene, CDR1 and CDR2 are MRHNA and SNTAGT. Whole blood was collected in K2EDTA tubes by collaborating institutions according to the institutions' own protocols. For TCRbeta analysis, collaborators shipped samples as frozen whole blood, isolated PBMCs, or DNA extracted from either of those sample types. TCRbeta CDR3 regions were amplified from genomic DNA by means of the immunoSEQ Assay, a bias-controlled multiplex PCR. The study's processing was this. The number of nucleated cells in each sample was estimated by amplification of reference gene primers within the assay. To quantify the absolute abundance of each unique TCRbeta CDR3 rearrangement, sequence reads were collapsed and filtered. Productive Simpson clonality was computed per sample as the square root of Simpson's diversity index over productive rearrangements. Sourced from immuneACCESS, this table was stored by TCRdb with only in-frame sequences that have V and J called. A share of the clones is absent; for the studies checked, an unresolved V gene accounts for under half, and the remainder has no known explanation. The DNA was the basis for D and trimming; V, J and clone size are from that table. Recorded for this sample are more than 120,000 clones; about 80% of them occurred a single time. Together, the top ten hold around 5% of the sample.

As concerns this clone: Its antigen has not been determined. The record has no base qualities; no much larger clone is one base away.

The rearranged chain carries TRBV6-4 and TRBJ1-2; tentative D gene TRBD1, with 6 bases matching. The TCR originated in a human donor in a cohort sampled during active COVID-19. Specimen: peripheral blood. The CDR3 region: CASSAEAGAQGYTF. The DNA is as follows: TGTGCCAGCAGTGCTGAGGCGGGGGCGCAAGGCTACACCTTC.